This T cell receptor (beta chain) was sequenced for a study of early T cells in non-severe SARS-CoV-2 infection. About the study: Unsorted whole blood bulk RNA was sequenced, with unpaired chains.

V lost 0 bases and J 0 bases, leaving 14 bases between the germline ends. CDR1 and CDR2 from the germline V gene are DFQATT and SNEGSKA (reference sequence). CDR3 length equals 17 residues. Tagging with unique molecular identifiers was applied to individual cDNA molecules. From the 5' RACE reads, TCRdb called clonotypes with MiXCR, one entry per CDR3 protein. The sample includes approximately 100,000 distinct CDR3 sequences, approximately 16% of them seen just once. Sample: whole blood. The chain uses TRBV20-1 and TRBJ2-2, with a tentative D call TRBD1 (5 bases). The sequence was collected from an adult who was a healthcare worker with PCR-confirmed SARS-CoV-2 infection or an uninfected control (not recorded which). CDR3 coding DNA: TGCAGTGCTAGAGATTGGGGCAGGTCCACGAACACCGGGGAGCTGTTTTTT. Amino acids: CSARDWGRSTNTGELFF.